These T cell receptor beta chains were read from a single sample in a study of blood T cell repertoires in COVID-19. The assay was immunoSEQ multiplex PCR, and TCRdb's table has in-frame clones only and misses some. The repertoire has 150,000 to 200,000 clones, 80% to 90% of them found once; the top ten carry roughly a tenth. Specimen: peripheral blood. These receptors all come from a human donor in a cohort sampled during active COVID-19. CDR3s include the opening cysteine and the closing phenylalanine or tryptophan. Rows may omit the clone size; those that give it use once, few, many or a size class.

TRBV23-1,TRBJ2-7,-,CASWDSSYEQYF
TRBV5-4,TRBJ2-5,-,CASTSLAGQETQYF
TRBV6-2/TRBV6-3,TRBJ2-1,-,CASSLKQGTIYNEQFF
TRBV7-9,TRBJ1-3,few,CASSFYRGSLTGNTIYF
TRBV7-2,TRBJ2-3,-,CASSLEGGGRGDTQYF
TRBV7-9,TRBJ1-1,-,CASSLDRGQATEAFF
TRBV10-3,TRBJ2-1,few,CAIAIQNEQFF
TRBV14,TRBJ1-1,once,CASSQVAGKAFF
TRBV4-3,TRBJ2-1,-,CASSQDARGSSYNEQFF
TRBV3-1/TRBV3-2,TRBJ2-5,once,CASGQSSGGGGYGETQYF
TRBV24-1,TRBJ1-2,few,CATSARQGAILGYTF
TRBV11-2,TRBJ2-7,-,CASSPLLGQGPSYEQYF
TRBV5-1,TRBJ2-1,-,CASSLTGAGYNEQFF
TRBV5-1,TRBJ1-6,few,CASSLATGEHNSPLHF
TRBV18,TRBJ1-2,few,CASSAGRFTNYGYTF
TRBV20-1,TRBJ1-6,-,CSASRAVYNSPLHF
TRBV5-6,TRBJ1-5,few,CASSNDGPGQPQHF
TRBV18,TRBJ1-2,-,CASSELAGNYGYTF